This T cell receptor (beta chain) was sequenced in a study of monozygotic twins with inflammatory bowel disease. Each donor gave 2.5 to 3 ml of peripheral blood. During cDNA synthesis, UMIs that each contained a 6-nucleotide sample barcode were added by means of template switching. TCRdb reanalyzed the 5' RACE reads and collapses them to one entry per CDR3 protein, without DNA. The table lists hundreds of thousands of distinct CDR3 sequences, with 5% to 6% in the top ten. CDR1 MNHEY and CDR2 SVGEGT come from the germline V gene. The CDR3 is 18 amino acids. The V gene is TRBV6-2 or TRBV6-3, the J gene TRBJ2-5; the TRBD2 assignment by TCRdb is unverifiable without DNA. The TCR originated in a human donor with ulcerative colitis or Crohn's disease, or a healthy co-twin of an affected twin (not recorded which). The sample comprised blood. The CDR3 sequence: CASSPLGGGAKRVETQYF.